One and the same sample provided the 14 T cell receptor beta chains below, sequenced in a study of blood T cell repertoires in COVID-19. Clones were read by immunoSEQ multiplex PCR, and TCRdb kept only the in-frame ones, dropping some. The table has more than 100,000 clones, around nine tenths seen once. The sample consisted of peripheral blood. The receptors derive from a human donor in a cohort sampled during active COVID-19.

The V and J genes are TRBV13 and TRBJ1-3, with 9 bases matching TRBD1. This CDR3 is 15 amino acids long. The V gene end was trimmed by 5 bases and the J gene end by 4 bases; junction bases not matched to a gene: 6. CDR1 is PRHDT and CDR2 is FYEKMQ in the germline V gene (reference sequence). The CDR3 loop is CASSPTGQGGNTIYF. DNA for the CDR3: TGTGCCAGCAGCCCCACCGGACAGGGGGGAAACACCATATATTTT.

The chain couples TRBV19 to TRBJ2-3; 10 nucleotides match TRBD2. This CDR3 contains 15 residues. The ends lost 4 bases at V and 5 bases at J; junction bases unmatched: 6. Germline CDR1 reads LNHDA; CDR2 reads SQIVND (reference sequence). The CDR3, as DNA: TGTGCCAGTAGTAAGGCTAGCGGGAGAGTAGATACGCAGTATTTT. Its protein is CASSKASGRVDTQYF.

This sequence joins TRBV29-1 and TRBJ1-2; D ambiguous. Germline assignment: CDR1 SQVTM and CDR2 ANQGSEA. CDR3 length: 14 amino acids. V dropped 3 bases and J dropped 5 bases, with 16 bases sitting between them. DNA of the CDR3: TGCAGCGTTGATCCTCGGGAGGGAGGGTATGGCTACACCTTC. Protein: CSVDPREGGYGYTF.

The chain has TRBV10-2 and TRBJ1-5; D gene uncertain. Trimming took off 6 bases at V and 4 bases at J, with 7 bases between the two ends. Per germline, CDR1 WSHSY and CDR2 SAAADI. The CDR3 runs to 12 residues. This chain's CDR3 is CASRQPNQPQHF. Written as DNA, the CDR3 is TGCGCCAGCAGACAGCCTAATCAGCCCCAGCATTTT.

This clone was observed once. The chain has TRBV5-1 and TRBJ2-1, with D maybe TRBD1 (6 bases). This CDR3 is built from 15 residues. V was pared by 3 bases and J by 2 bases, with 12 bases between. In germline, CDR1 is SGHRS, CDR2 YFSETQ. The CDR3 bases are TGCGCCAGCAGCTGGGGGCCTAACACCTACAATGAGCAGTTCTTC. Amino acids: CASSWGPNTYNEQFF.

The genes are TRBV7-9 and TRBJ2-3; possibly TRBD2 for D (6 bases). V was shortened by 7 bases and J by 4 bases, with 21 bases between the two germline ends. CDR3 length: 16 residues. CDR1 and CDR2 from the germline V gene are SEHNR and FQNEAQ (reference sequence). The CDR3 nucleotides are TGTGCCAGCACCCCAGTGGGGGGTTGGGGCGCAGATACGCAGTATTTT. As protein: CASTPVGGWGADTQYF.

The genes are TRBV6-1 and TRBJ1-4; 8 positions match TRBD1. J lost 0 bases, V lost 3 bases, and 6 bases had no gene match. Germline V CDR1 and CDR2: MNHNS, SASEGT. The CDR3 consists of 17 residues. In DNA, the CDR3 is TGTGCCAGCAGTGAGGACAGGGCCCTTTCAACTAATGAAAAACTGTTTTTT. Amino acids: CASSEDRALSTNEKLFF.

This clone was counted once. The CDR3 protein is CASSLARQQLFTDTQYF. DNA of the CDR3: TGCGCCAGCAGCTTGGCTCGCCAACAACTATTCACAGATACGCAGTATTTT. The V call is TRBV5-1, the J call TRBJ2-3, with unresolved D. V was pared by 0 bases and J by 2 bases, with 16 bases between. The germline gives CDR1 SGHRS, CDR2 YFSETQ. This CDR3 is 17 amino acids long.

This chain links TRBV30 with TRBJ2-2, with 9 bases identical to TRBD1. V was clipped by 4 bases and J by 2 bases; unmatched bases: 2. Per the germline V gene, CDR1 is GTSNPN and CDR2 is SVGIG (reference sequence). The CDR3 covers 14 residues. The CDR3 sequence: CAWMGQGNTGELFF. In DNA form, the CDR3 reads TGTGCCTGGATGGGACAGGGAAACACCGGGGAGCTGTTTTTT.

This sequence joins TRBV18 and TRBJ2-2; D is unclear. From germline, CDR1 is KGHSH and CDR2 LQKENI. Trimming pared 4 bases from V and 0 bases from J, leaving 12 bases between. This CDR3 comprises 16 residues. CDR3 bases: TGTGCCAGCTCACAGGAGTACGCAGCGAACACCGGGGAGCTGTTTTTT. Protein: CASSQEYAANTGELFF.

This clone appeared a few times. The chain combines TRBV5-1 with TRBJ1-2; D not resolved. Per germline, CDR1 SGHRS and CDR2 YFSETQ. This CDR3 is 14 amino acids long. Trimming stripped 0 bases from V and 2 bases from J, with 8 bases between. Here the CDR3 DNA reads TGCGCCAGCAGCTTGGAGAGAGGAAACTATGGCTACACCTTC. It specifies CASSLERGNYGYTF.

The chain joins TRBV10-1 to TRBJ1-1; tentative D call: TRBD1 (6 bases). Per the germline V gene, CDR1 is WNHNN and CDR2 is SYGVQD (reference sequence). V lost 2 bases to trimming and J lost 4 bases, with 14 bases between them. The CDR3 extends over 15 amino acids. The CDR3 bases are TGCGCCAGCAGTGAGCGTGGACAGCCTGGCACTGAAGCTTTCTTT. Encoded protein: CASSERGQPGTEAFF.

The rearrangement uses TRBV18 and TRBJ2-3, with 7 bases that match TRBD1. The germline CDR1 and CDR2 sequences are KGHSH and LQKENI. After removal of 6 bases from V and 5 bases from J, the junction contained 11 bases not matched to a gene. CDR3 size: 15 residues. This chain's CDR3 is CASSPSGTARDTQYF. CDR3 DNA: TGTGCCAGCTCCCCTTCCGGGACAGCGAGAGATACGCAGTATTTT.

This chain connects TRBV29-1 to TRBJ2-5, with TRBD1 matching 7 bases. The CDR3 totals 14 residues. Losses at the gene ends were 2 bases for V and 5 bases for J; bases not matched to a gene: 8. Per the germline V gene, CDR1 is SQVTM and CDR2 is ANQGSEA. The CDR3 is CSVESNRGQETQYF. The CDR3 nucleotides read TGCAGCGTTGAATCAAACAGGGGCCAGGAGACCCAGTACTTC.